The 7 T cell receptor beta chains below all came from one sample that was sequenced in a study of T-cell reconstitution after alpha-beta-depleted transplantation in children. The authors prepared the TCRbeta library with unique molecular identifiers. TCRdb reanalysed the PCR reads using MiXCR and keeps one entry per CDR3 protein. Of roughly 24,000 distinct CDR3 sequences listed, approximately 11% are singletons. The specimen comprised PBMCs from the stem cell graft donor, sampled from the stem cell graft. The origin of the receptors is a human donor who donated a stem cell graft to a child with chronic granulomatous disease.

The J gene is TRBJ2-1, the V gene TRBV20-1, with D perhaps matching TRBD1 or TRBD2 (5 bases each). Looked up from germline, CDR1 is DFQATT and CDR2 is SNEGSKA (reference sequence). Trimming removed 4 bases at V and 1 base at J, with 17 bases between. The CDR3 runs 16 residues. This CDR3 is CSATQPGRSSYNEQFF. CDR3 nucleotides: TGCAGTGCTACTCAGCCGGGACGGTCGTCCTACAATGAGCAGTTCTTC.

The gene calls are TRBV2 and TRBJ2-2; TRBD1 might be the D (6 bases). The length of the CDR3 is 15 residues. Germline assignment: CDR1 SNHLY and CDR2 FYNNEI. The V and J ends lost 3 bases and 4 bases respectively, with 12 bases between them. The CDR3 region has the DNA TGTGCCAGCAGTGAGGGGCCAGGGGCCACCGGGGAGCTGTTTTTT. It is translated as CASSEGPGATGELFF.

This chain's CDR3 is CAFSLAGVETQYF. In nucleotides, the CDR3 is TGTGCCTTCAGTTTAGCGGGGGTGGAGACCCAGTACTTC. The chain combines TRBV3-1 with TRBJ2-5; 9 bases are shared with TRBD2. V lost 11 bases to trimming and J lost 5 bases; unmatched junction nucleotides: 9. Germline V CDR1 and CDR2: LGHDT, YNNKEL (reference sequence). The CDR3 runs 13 residues.

This clonotype appeared many times. This sequence joins TRBV9 and TRBJ2-3; D may be TRBD1 or TRBD2 (5 bases each). V was clipped by 4 bases and J by 2 bases, with 14 bases between them. The CDR3 is made up of 15 amino acids. CDR1 SGDLS and CDR2 YYNGEE come from the germline V gene. The DNA of the CDR3 is TGTGCCAGCAGCCCCCGGGGCGTCCCCACAGATACGCAGTATTTT. Amino acids: CASSPRGVPTDTQYF. The whole variable domain, filled in from reference TRBV9 and TRBJ2-3, reads DSGVTQTPKHLITATGQRVTLRCSPRSGDLSVYWYQQSLDQGLQFLIQYYNGEERAKGNILERFSAQQFPDLHSELNLSSLELGDSALYFCASSPRGVPTDTQYFGPGTRLTVL.

This clonotype has at least ten counts. V gene TRBV20-1 combines with J gene TRBJ2-3; 10 nucleotides agree with TRBD2. J gave up 6 bases and V 4 bases, and 10 bases lay outside the gene matches. The CDR3 has 15 residues. The V gene's germline CDR1 is DFQATT and CDR2 SNEGSKA (reference sequence). CDR3 sequence reads: CSAKDPGLASDTQYF. CDR3 DNA: TGCAGTGCTAAAGATCCGGGACTAGCGTCCGATACGCAGTATTTT.

The CDR3 sequence is CASRVSQGSSGELFF. The CDR3 nucleotides are TGTGCCAGCAGGGTATCCCAGGGGTCATCCGGGGAGCTGTTTTTT. This chain links TRBV27 with TRBJ2-2, with a tentative D call TRBD1 (6 bases). This CDR3 region has 15 residues. Looked up from germline, CDR1 is MNHEY and CDR2 is SMNVEV (reference sequence). V lost 6 bases, J lost 6 bases, and 17 bases lay in between.

This clonotype has at least ten counts. The rearrangement links TRBV29-1 to TRBJ1-2, with D unresolved. The CDR3 consists of 12 residues. Germline assignment: CDR1 SQVTM and CDR2 ANQGSEA. With 5 bases removed from V and 0 bases from J, the gap between germline ends came to 7 bases. In DNA form, the CDR3 reads TGCAGCGTTACCGGGACTAACTATGGCTACACCTTC. Translated: CSVTGTNYGYTF. Supplemented by reference TRBV29-1 and TRBJ1-2, the full variable domain reads SAVISQKPSRDICQRGTSLTIQCQVDSQVTMMFWYRQQPGQSLTLIATANQGSEATYESGFVIDKFPISRPNLTFSTLTVSNMSPEDSSIYLCSVTGTNYGYTFGSGTRLTVV.